This TCR beta chain was documented in a study of blood T cell repertoires in COVID-19. At the level of the study: Sites across the United States, Italy and Spain contributed samples from acute and convalescent COVID-19.

CDR1 SEHNR and CDR2 FQNEAQ come from the germline V gene (reference sequence). The CDR3 spans 13 residues. V lost 9 bases to trimming and J lost 2 bases; unmatched junction nucleotides: 6. Per the study methods: The assay estimated nucleated cells by amplifying reference gene primers. The protocol was immunoSEQ multiplex PCR, while the TCRdb copy is restricted to in-frame clones and leaves out a portion. V, J and clone size were drawn from that table, and D and trimming were deduced from the DNA. The profile covers 500,000 or so clones, with roughly nine tenths appearing a single time and under 0.75% taken by the ten largest.

The receptor's source is a woman aged 18-35 years who had recovered from COVID-19. The specimen sequenced was PBMCs or T cells enriched from blood (not recorded which). This sequence joins TRBV7-9 and TRBJ1-2, with 7 bases fitting TRBD1. The DNA for the CDR3 is TGTGCCAGTTCGACAGGGCAGAACTATGGCTACACCTTC. Amino acids: CASSTGQNYGYTF.